This is a list of T cell receptor beta chains from one sample in a study of regulatory T cells in long-lasting Graves disease. TCRdb re-called the multiplex PCR reads through MiXCR, storing one row per CDR3 protein. The sample holds about 540,000 distinct CDR3 sequences, less than 15% seen once. These data also featured in a second study, about T cells in Graves' hyperthyroidism and ophthalmopathy.

This specimen consisted of peripheral blood mononuclear cells (PBMCs), obtained at new diagnosis, from a patient treated with antithyroid drugs. All receptors come from a man between 25 and 39 years old with Graves disease. Both conserved end residues are part of each CDR3. D genes are given only for firm matches. Clone size is not always given. Where it is, it says once, few, many or a class for expanded clones.

v_call	j_call	clone_size	d_call	cdr3_nt	cdr3_aa
TRBV12-3/TRBV12-4	TRBJ2-7	many	-	TGTGCCAGCAGCCCTTGGCAGTACTCTTCCTACGAGCAGTACTTC	CASSPWQYSSYEQYF
TRBV29-1	TRBJ2-2	once	-	TGCAGCGCAGGGCTCGCGAGAGGGGAGCTGTTTTTT	CSAGLARGELFF
TRBV24-1	TRBJ1-2	many	-	TGTGCCACCAGTGGAGCCGGGGTTGGCTACACCTTC	CATSGAGVGYTF
TRBV19	TRBJ2-5	many	TRBD1	TGTGCCAGTAGTCCACAGGGGGCGGGGTACCAAGAGACCCAGTACTTC	CASSPQGAGYQETQYF
TRBV10-3	TRBJ2-7	many	-	TGTGCCATCAGCAACAAATGGGAGCAGTACTTC	CAISNKWEQYF
TRBV9	TRBJ2-1	many	TRBD2	TGCGCCAGCAGCGGTAGCGGGAGGGCCGATGAGCAGTTCTTC	CASSGSGRADEQFF
TRBV6-1	TRBJ2-7	many	TRBD2	TGTGCCAGCAGTCGGGCGGATAGCGGGGGTGACTACGAGCAGTACTTC	CASSRADSGGDYEQYF
TRBV9	TRBJ1-5	few	-	TGTGCCAGCAGCCCAACATTGGACAATCAGCCCCAGCATTTT	CASSPTLDNQPQHF
TRBV24-1	TRBJ2-6	many	TRBD1	TGTGCCACCAGTGATCAAGCCGGGACAGGGGGCCCGGCATCTGGGGCCAACGTCCTGACTTTC	CATSDQAGTGGPASGANVLTF
TRBV19	TRBJ2-1	-	TRBD2	TGTGCCAGTAGTTTCAGGGGTAGCGGGGCATACAATGAGCAGTTCTTC	CASSFRGSGAYNEQFF
TRBV13	TRBJ2-7	-	TRBD2	TGTGCCAGCAGCTTACGGGGGACTAGCGGGAGGAGACCCTACGAGCAGTACTTC	CASSLRGTSGRRPYEQYF
TRBV19	TRBJ2-2	-	TRBD2	TGTGCCAGTAGTCCCCGAGCGGGAGCCGGGACCGGGGAGCTGTTTTTT	CASSPRAGAGTGELFF
TRBV19	TRBJ2-1	few	TRBD1	TGTGCCAGTAAACAGGGGCCTGGGAATGAGCAGTTCTTC	CASKQGPGNEQFF
TRBV7-9	TRBJ2-2	many	TRBD2	TGTGCCAGCAGTTGGAGCGGGAGGTCCGGGGAGCTGTTTTTT	CASSWSGRSGELFF
TRBV29-1	TRBJ2-1	-	TRBD2	TGCAGCGCCCTTAAAACTAGCGACTACAATGAGCAGTTCTTC	CSALKTSDYNEQFF
TRBV12-3/TRBV12-4	TRBJ2-3	many	-	TGTGCCAGCAGCTCTAAAGGGACCCTTAGAAAGAGCACAGATACGCAGTATTTT	CASSSKGTLRKSTDTQYF
TRBV27	TRBJ2-7	many	TRBD2	TGTGCCAGCAGTCCCTGGGGGGGAACGTCCTACGAGCAGTACTTC	CASSPWGGTSYEQYF
TRBV7-2	TRBJ1-1	few	TRBD1	TGTGCCAGCAGCTTAGTAAAGGGGGACAGGGGTCGGCAGAACACTGAAGCTTTCTTT	CASSLVKGDRGRQNTEAFF
TRBV27	TRBJ2-3	many	-	TGTGCCAGCAGTTTGGCTAGAGTGAGCACAGATACGCAGTATTTT	CASSLARVSTDTQYF
TRBV20-1	TRBJ1-5	few	-	TGCAGTGCTCGGCAGGGGTTGCAGCCCCAGCATTTT	CSARQGLQPQHF
TRBV12-3/TRBV12-4	TRBJ2-5	many	TRBD2	TGTGCCAGCAGTTTTGTCCCTAGCGGGACTAGAAGAACGGAGACCCAGTACTTC	CASSFVPSGTRRTETQYF
TRBV11-3	TRBJ1-4	-	TRBD1	TGTGCCAGCAGCTTACCCGACAGGGGTCCAAATGAAAAACTGTTTTTT	CASSLPDRGPNEKLFF
TRBV20-1	TRBJ2-7	-	-	TGCAGTGCTAGAAGACAGAGGGGCTACGAGCAGTACTTC	CSARRQRGYEQYF